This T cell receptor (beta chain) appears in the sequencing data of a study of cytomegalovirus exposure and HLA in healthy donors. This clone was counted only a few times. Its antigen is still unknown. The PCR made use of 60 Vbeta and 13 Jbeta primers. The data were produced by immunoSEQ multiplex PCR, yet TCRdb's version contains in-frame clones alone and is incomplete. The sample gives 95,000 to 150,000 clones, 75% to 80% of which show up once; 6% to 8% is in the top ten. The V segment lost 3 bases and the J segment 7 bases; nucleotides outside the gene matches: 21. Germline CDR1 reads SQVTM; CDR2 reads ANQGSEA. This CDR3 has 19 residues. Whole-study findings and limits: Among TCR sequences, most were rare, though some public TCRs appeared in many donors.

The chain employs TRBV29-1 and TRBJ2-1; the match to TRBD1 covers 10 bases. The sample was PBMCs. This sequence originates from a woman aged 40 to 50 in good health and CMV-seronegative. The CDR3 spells CSVDRYGTGVFIGENEQFF. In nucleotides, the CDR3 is TGCAGCGTTGATCGATACGGGACAGGGGTGTTCATAGGGGAAAATGAGCAGTTCTTC.